The clone carrying this TCR beta chain was counted ten times or more. Its antigen is unidentified. Amplified TCR beta CDR3 regions derived from RNA transcripts. Initially, a first-round RT-PCR of the TCR CDR3 employed the HTBI primer set. One entry per CDR3 protein results from TCRdb running MiXCR on the multiplex PCR reads. The sample includes 530,000 or so distinct CDR3 sequences, about 45% of them seen just once. The definition of stable Graves' hyperthyroidism was no ophthalmopathy progression within 18 months. Lactation, pregnancy, other autoimmune disease or uncontrolled infection led to exclusion of patients. On the basis of clinical symptoms, serum thyroxine and TRAb, thyroid ultrasound and orbital computed tomography, diagnoses were made. The entry originates in a study of T cells in Graves' hyperthyroidism and ophthalmopathy. The study's findings and limits: The model's output predicted ophthalmopathy at a median of 6.5 months prior to onset.

With 4 bases clipped from V and 2 bases from J, the junction kept 5 bases outside the gene matches. The CDR3 spans 16 residues. Germline CDR1 reads SGDLS; CDR2 reads YYNGEE. The rearrangement uses TRBV9 and TRBJ2-5, with TRBD2 matching 13 bases. This receptor was identified in a young woman with Graves' hyperthyroidism. Sample: peripheral blood or thyroid tissue (not recorded which). The CDR3 DNA sequence: TGTGCCAGCAGCCCGACTAGCGGGAGGAAGCAAGAGACCCAGTACTTC. This encodes CASSPTSGRKQETQYF.